A single sample gave rise to the 19 T cell receptor beta chains below, sequenced in a study of memory CD4+ T cells and cytomegalovirus serostatus. Assay used: immunoSEQ multiplex PCR; TCRdb lists only in-frame clones, some missing. The table lists around 41,000 clones, about 82% of them singletons. The sort gate was single viable CD3+CD4+CD8-CD45RO+ cells for memory CD4+ T cells. Specimen: memory CD4+ T cells from blood. The origin of the receptors is an adult in good health and CMV-seronegative.

The chain couples TRBV7-9 to TRBJ1-2, with D tentatively TRBD1 (6 bases). Deletions cut 1 base from V and 11 bases from J, with 14 bases between. The CDR3 has 13 residues. The germline V gene has CDR1 SEHNR and CDR2 FQNEAQ (reference sequence). The CDR3 region is CASSLGHRAGYTF. The CDR3 region has the DNA TGTGCCAGCAGCTTAGGACACAGGGCGGGGTACACCTTC.

The V call is TRBV5-6, the J call TRBJ1-1, with D perhaps matching TRBD1 (6 bases). CDR1 and CDR2 from the germline V gene are SGHDT and YYEEEE. This CDR3 region has 17 residues. V shed 1 base and J shed 1 base, with 17 bases lying between them. For the CDR3, the DNA is TGTGCCAGCAGCTTGACCGGGGGCGCGGCCCAGAACACTGAAGCTTTCTTT. It specifies CASSLTGGAAQNTEAFF.

The V call is TRBV6-5, the J call TRBJ2-3, with D perhaps matching TRBD2 (5 bases). Deletions cut 2 bases from V and 2 bases from J, with 8 bases between. The CDR3 length is 14 residues. The V gene's germline CDR1 is MNHEY and CDR2 SVGAGI. The CDR3 protein is CASSYGLTTDTQYF. CDR3 coding DNA: TGTGCCAGCAGTTACGGACTTACCACAGATACGCAGTATTTT.

Here the CDR3 DNA reads TGTGCCAGCATTCTCGAAGGGGCAGCTAACACTGAAGCTTTCTTT. It codes for CASILEGAANTEAFF. This sequence joins TRBV2 and TRBJ1-1; tentative D call: TRBD1 (5 bases). This CDR3 comprises 15 residues. The germline V gene has CDR1 SNHLY and CDR2 FYNNEI. V was shortened by 7 bases and J by 2 bases, with 17 bases between the two germline ends.

The chain couples TRBV2 to TRBJ2-1; D ambiguous. V was trimmed by 4 bases and J by 3 bases, leaving 7 bases between them. The CDR3 length is 13 residues. From germline, CDR1 is SNHLY and CDR2 FYNNEI. CDR3 nucleotides: TGTGCCAGCAGTGCAGAGAGCTACAATGAGCAGTTCTTC. Translation gives CASSAESYNEQFF.

This clone was seen a few times. The rearrangement uses TRBV5-6 and TRBJ2-1, with D hard to call. The CDR3 consists of 13 residues. The germline V and J ends were trimmed by 0 bases and 8 bases, with 9 bases remaining between them. CDR1 and CDR2 (germline): SGHDT, YYEEEE. DNA of the CDR3: TGTGCCAGCAGCTTGGAGCAGGCTTATGAGCAGTTCTTC. This sequence encodes CASSLEQAYEQFF.

This clone was observed a single time. The CDR3 loop is CATSLPGGSRGDTQYF. In nucleotides, the CDR3 is TGTGCCACCAGCTTGCCCGGCGGGAGCCGAGGGGATACGCAGTATTTT. The chain joins TRBV15 to TRBJ2-3, with 7 positions matching TRBD2. CDR3 length equals 16 residues. From germline, CDR1 is LNHNV and CDR2 YYDKDF (reference sequence). The trim removed 5 bases at V and 6 bases at J, leaving 14 bases unmatched. The full variable domain, completed using reference TRBV15 and TRBJ2-3, is DAMVIQNPRYQVTQFGKPVTLSCSQTLNHNVMYWYQQKSSQAPKLLFHYYDKDFNNEADTPDNFQSRRPNTSFCFLDIRSPGLGDTAMYLCATSLPGGSRGDTQYFGPGTRLTVL.

The CDR3 region has the DNA TGTGCCAGCAGCTTAGGGGGGAAACTCCAAGAGACCCAGTACTTC. The encoded protein is CASSLGGKLQETQYF. The chain uses TRBV7-2 and TRBJ2-5; D is perhaps TRBD1 or TRBD2 (5 bases each). CDR3 length: 15 residues. CDR1 is SGHTA, CDR2 FQGNSA, per germline. V was trimmed by 1 base and J by 1 base, leaving 10 bases between them.

The rearrangement joins TRBV7-2 to TRBJ2-1; possibly TRBD1 for D (6 bases). The CDR3 is made up of 13 amino acids. V gave up 1 base and J gave up 7 bases, with 8 bases separating them. CDR1 is SGHTA and CDR2 is FQGNSA in the germline V gene. The CDR3 nucleotides are TGTGCCAGCAGCTTAGAAGGGACAAATGAGCAGTTCTTC. Its translation: CASSLEGTNEQFF.

The chain uses TRBV6-5 and TRBJ2-1; 11 bases map to TRBD1. The J segment lost 8 bases and the V segment lost 2 bases, leaving 5 bases of the junction unmatched. Germline V gene data show CDR1 as MNHEY and CDR2 as SVGAGI. This CDR3 comprises 15 residues. Here the CDR3 reads CASSYLGQGAYEQFF. The CDR3 DNA reads as TGTGCCAGCAGTTACCTTGGACAGGGGGCTTATGAGCAGTTCTTC.

The J gene is TRBJ1-3, the V gene TRBV5-1; perhaps TRBD1 as D (5 bases). In germline, CDR1 is SGHRS, CDR2 YFSETQ. V shed 1 base and J shed 0 bases, with 14 bases lying between them. This CDR3 has 17 residues. The CDR3 loop reads CASSLQSGRGSGNTIYF. Here the CDR3 DNA reads TGCGCCAGCAGCTTGCAGTCGGGAAGGGGCTCTGGAAACACCATATATTTT.

The chain links TRBV15 to TRBJ2-1, with a tentative D call TRBD2 (5 bases). Trimming cost V 0 bases and J 5 bases, with 8 bases left between them. Germline V gives CDR1 LNHNV, CDR2 YYDKDF (reference sequence). This CDR3 is built from 14 residues. The DNA of the CDR3 is TGTGCCACCAGCAGAGATAGAGGGAACAATGAGCAGTTCTTC. Amino acid sequence: CATSRDRGNNEQFF.

V gene TRBV29-1 combines with J gene TRBJ2-3; a possible D gene is TRBD2 (5 bases). V lost 8 bases and J lost 0, with 15 bases in between. Looked up from germline, CDR1 is SQVTM and CDR2 is ANQGSEA. There are 14 residues in the CDR3. CDR3 amino acids: CSHTWTGSTDTQYF. The CDR3, as DNA: TGCAGCCACACCTGGACTGGCAGCACAGATACGCAGTATTTT.

Sample share makes this clone medium-sized (0.01 to 0.1%). This chain joins TRBV10-3 and TRBJ1-2; D is undetermined. Between the trimmed V and J ends, which lost 3 bases and 6 bases, there was a span of 17 bases. This CDR3 has 15 amino acids. Germline CDR1 and CDR2: ENHRY and SYGVKD. The CDR3 DNA reads as TGTGCCATCAGTGAAGCCCCTAGAGGTTCCAATGGCTACACCTTC. It codes for CAISEAPRGSNGYTF.

The genes are TRBV5-1 and TRBJ1-2; D remains ambiguous. Germline lookup yields CDR1 SGHRS and CDR2 YFSETQ. With 1 base removed from V and 4 bases from J, the gap between germline ends came to 8 bases. The CDR3 is 13 amino acids. The CDR3 here is CASSLSQGYGYTF. DNA for the CDR3: TGCGCCAGCAGCTTGTCCCAAGGCTATGGCTACACCTTC.

The V call is TRBV6-6, the J call TRBJ2-7; D might be TRBD1 (7 bases). The germline CDR1 and CDR2 sequences are MNHNY and SVGAGI (reference sequence). Trimming took 6 bases from V and 4 from J, leaving 16 bases between them. This CDR3 has 14 residues. CDR3 nucleotides: TGTGCCAGCAGACCCGCGGGACAGTCTTACGAGCAGTACTTC. It translates to CASRPAGQSYEQYF.

This rearrangement joins TRBV19 to TRBJ2-6; 8 nucleotides align to TRBD1. The CDR3 has 16 residues. Unmatched junction bases numbered 6, after V lost 4 bases and J lost 4 bases. Germline-derived CDR1 and CDR2 are LNHDA and SQIVND (reference sequence). The DNA of the CDR3 is TGTGCCAGTAGTAACCGCAGGGGGCGAGGGGCCAACGTCCTGACTTTC. Translating gives CASSNRRGRGANVLTF.

V gene TRBV5-1 combines with J gene TRBJ2-5; TRBD1 is a possible D gene (5 bases). The end of the DNA aligns better with TRBJ2-7, so the J call may be wrong. The CDR3 has 15 amino acids. Germline V gives CDR1 SGHRS, CDR2 YFSETQ. The CDR3 nucleotides are TGCGCCAGCAGCTTGGGGACAACAAAGGCCTACGAGCAGTACTTC. This translates into CASSLGTTKAYEQYF.

This clone is a singleton in its sample. The CDR3 DNA sequence: TGTGCCAGCAGGGCCTCGGCGGGAACTAGCACAGATACGCAGTATTTT. Amino acid sequence: CASRASAGTSTDTQYF. The chain employs TRBV2 and TRBJ2-3, with a weak D call TRBD2 (6 bases). This CDR3 has 16 amino acids. V was cut by 6 bases and J by 0 bases, with 16 bases left in between. CDR1 and CDR2 (germline): SNHLY, FYNNEI.